This is a list of T cell receptor beta chains from one sample in a study of OX40 agonist ivuxolimab in advanced cancers. Libraries were prepared by immunoSEQ multiplex PCR; TCRdb keeps only in-frame clonotypes and omits some of them. The sample contains around 57,000 clones, roughly 85% of which appear only once. The sample consisted of CD4+ or CD8+ T cells sorted from blood, taken in a trial of the OX40 agonist ivuxolimab. The receptors derive from an adult with an advanced solid tumor such as melanoma, head and neck, liver or kidney cancer. CDR3s leave out the opening cysteine and the closing phenylalanine or tryptophan. The D gene is left open where the match is weak.

cdr3_aa: ASSAGGGYT; j_call: TRBJ1-2; v_call: TRBV7-9; d_call: NA
cdr3_aa: ASSHLTGGPKNIQY; j_call: TRBJ2-4; v_call: TRBV4-1; d_call: TRBD1
cdr3_aa: ASSSRVGVYNEQF; j_call: TRBJ2-1; v_call: TRBV5-1; d_call: NA
cdr3_aa: ASSWGNLETQY; j_call: TRBJ2-5; v_call: TRBV27; d_call: NA
cdr3_aa: AISGDRGSSGANVLT; j_call: TRBJ2-6; v_call: TRBV10-3; d_call: TRBD1
cdr3_aa: ASSVLRGTDTQY; j_call: TRBJ2-3; v_call: TRBV14; d_call: NA
cdr3_aa: ASSHRTGRGSYNEQF; j_call: TRBJ2-1; v_call: TRBV7-6; d_call: NA
cdr3_aa: ASSPTSGRTTGELF; j_call: TRBJ2-2; v_call: TRBV5-4; d_call: TRBD2
cdr3_aa: AIRDRATEAF; j_call: TRBJ1-1; v_call: TRBV10-3; d_call: TRBD1
cdr3_aa: ASSLGANTQY; j_call: TRBJ2-3; v_call: TRBV5-5; d_call: NA
cdr3_aa: ASSIGLDQETQY; j_call: TRBJ2-5; v_call: TRBV19; d_call: NA
cdr3_aa: ASSFLDSFISGRPETQY; j_call: TRBJ2-5; v_call: TRBV27; d_call: TRBD2
cdr3_aa: ASSVPGLEETQY; j_call: TRBJ2-5; v_call: TRBV7-9; d_call: TRBD2
cdr3_aa: ASTTGTSGFETMG; j_call: TRBJ2-3; v_call: TRBV5-4; d_call: TRBD2
cdr3_aa: SVEGSGSRDTQY; j_call: TRBJ2-3; v_call: TRBV29-1; d_call: TRBD2
cdr3_aa: ASSLFYRGGTDTQY; j_call: TRBJ2-3; v_call: TRBV27; d_call: TRBD1